Listed here is a single T cell receptor (beta chain). The sample originates from a study of blood T cell repertoires in COVID-19. Study-level background: COVID-19 samples collected from the United States, Italy and Spain covered acute and convalescent phases. T cells, B-cell-depleted T cells, or PBMCs supplied cDNA or gDNA.

Authors' data handling: Estimates of nucleated cell counts were drawn from the amplification of reference gene primers. Data came from immunoSEQ multiplex PCR; TCRdb stores just in-frame clones and leaves some out. D and trimming come from the DNA, and the V and J calls and clone size come from that table. The sample has approximately 60,000 clones, roughly 78% seen once. CDR1 is MNHNY and CDR2 is SVGAGI in the germline V gene (reference sequence). V lost 6 bases and J lost 5; bases outside the gene matches: 5. This CDR3 spans 14 amino acids. The sample taken for sequencing was peripheral blood. V is TRBV6-6 and J is TRBJ2-5; the match to TRBD2 covers 11 bases. The sequence came from a woman over 75 with acute or convalescent COVID-19. The DNA of the CDR3 is TGTGCCAGCAGCTTTAGCGGGAGGGAGGAGACCCAGTACTTC. This codes for CASSFSGREETQYF.